The T cell receptor (beta chain) described here comes from a study of blood T cell repertoires in COVID-19. Study-level information: Sites in the United States, Italy and Spain provided acute and convalescent COVID-19 samples. PBMCs, B-cell-depleted T cells, or T cells were the source of the cDNA or gDNA that made up the material.

Original data processing: Researchers report that nucleated cell counts were estimated from reference gene primer amplification. Using immunoSEQ multiplex PCR, the repertoire was profiled, and TCRdb retains in-frame clones only, with some absent. The V and J calls and the clone size are those of that table, but D and trimming were determined from the DNA. Of a few hundred thousand clones listed, 80% to 90% were seen once; the top ten hold approximately 4.8%. The cohort comprised adults aged about 18 to 89 years residing in about 25 US areas. J was trimmed by 0 bases and V by 4 bases; bases with no gene match: 7. Germline CDR1 SGHDT, CDR2 YYEEEE. This CDR3 has 15 residues.

Specimen: PBMCs or T cells enriched from blood (not recorded which). The chain employs TRBV5-6 and TRBJ2-7; 7 positions agree with TRBD1. The receptor was derived from a woman aged 25-40 years who had been exposed to COVID-19. In DNA form, the CDR3 reads TGTGCCAGCAGCCCGACAGGGCTCCCCTCCTACGAGCAGTACTTC. It is translated as CASSPTGLPSYEQYF.